The clone carrying this T cell receptor beta chain has at least ten counts. As yet, its antigen is unknown. Sample barcodes and UMIs were carried by the TCR alpha and TCR beta cDNA libraries that 5'RACE generated with constant-segment primers. MiXCR was run by TCRdb on the 5' RACE reads, yielding one entry per CDR3 protein. The sample records 350,000 to 500,000 distinct CDR3 sequences, 20% to 30% being singletons. This record belongs to a study of T-cell memory formation after mild COVID-19. Regarding the study as a whole: Memory cells collected pre-infection included some clones that later responded, suggesting cross-reactive memory joined. Among contracting clones, CD4+ were mainly CM/EM and CD8+ enriched in EMRA.

V lost 4 bases, J lost 4 bases, and 8 bases lay in between. The V gene's germline CDR1 is SGHTA and CDR2 FQGTGA. The CDR3 runs to 13 residues. The sample comprised PBMCs or a T cell subset sorted from them (not recorded which). This chain uses TRBV7-3 with TRBJ2-1, with D uncertain. The receptor was isolated from an adult woman who had mild COVID-19 (a few samples of this study predate the infection). Cell type and time point are not known. CDR3 in DNA: TGTGCCAGCAGCTCTGGGTCGTACAATGAGCAGTTCTTC. Translated: CASSSGSYNEQFF. Complete variable domain (other parts from reference TRBV7-3 and TRBJ2-1): GAGVSQTPSNKVTEKGKYVELRCDPISGHTALYWYRQSLGQGPEFLIYFQGTGAADDSGLPNDRFFAVRPEGSVSTLKIQRTERGDSAVYLCASSSGSYNEQFFGPGTRLTVL.